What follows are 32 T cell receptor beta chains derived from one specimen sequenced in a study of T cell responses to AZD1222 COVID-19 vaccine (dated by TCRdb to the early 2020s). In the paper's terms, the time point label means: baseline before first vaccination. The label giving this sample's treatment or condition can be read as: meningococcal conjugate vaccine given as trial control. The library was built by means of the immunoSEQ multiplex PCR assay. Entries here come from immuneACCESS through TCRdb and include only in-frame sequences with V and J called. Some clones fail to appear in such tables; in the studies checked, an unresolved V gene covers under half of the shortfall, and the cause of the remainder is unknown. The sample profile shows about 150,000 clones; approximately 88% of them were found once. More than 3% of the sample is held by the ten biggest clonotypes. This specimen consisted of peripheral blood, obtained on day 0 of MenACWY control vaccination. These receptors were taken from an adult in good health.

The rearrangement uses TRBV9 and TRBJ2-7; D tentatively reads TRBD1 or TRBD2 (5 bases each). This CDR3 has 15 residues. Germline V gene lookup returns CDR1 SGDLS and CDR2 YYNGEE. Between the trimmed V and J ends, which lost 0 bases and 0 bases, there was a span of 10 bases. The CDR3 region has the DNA TGTGCCAGCAGCGTAGGGGGACCGACCTCCTACGAGCAGTACTTC. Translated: CASSVGGPTSYEQYF. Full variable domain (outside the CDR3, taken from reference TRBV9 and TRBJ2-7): DSGVTQTPKHLITATGQRVTLRCSPRSGDLSVYWYQQSLDQGLQFLIQYYNGEERAKGNILERFSAQQFPDLHSELNLSSLELGDSALYFCASSVGGPTSYEQYFGPGTRLTVT.

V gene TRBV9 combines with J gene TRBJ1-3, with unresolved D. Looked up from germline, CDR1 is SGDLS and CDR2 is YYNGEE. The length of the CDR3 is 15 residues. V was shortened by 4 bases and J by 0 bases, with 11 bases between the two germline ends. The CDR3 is CASSTVVSSGNTIYF. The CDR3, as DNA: TGTGCCAGCAGCACAGTAGTAAGCTCTGGAAACACCATATATTTT. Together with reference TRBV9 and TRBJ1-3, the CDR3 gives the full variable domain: DSGVTQTPKHLITATGQRVTLRCSPRSGDLSVYWYQQSLDQGLQFLIQYYNGEERAKGNILERFSAQQFPDLHSELNLSSLELGDSALYFCASSTVVSSGNTIYFGEGSWLTVV.

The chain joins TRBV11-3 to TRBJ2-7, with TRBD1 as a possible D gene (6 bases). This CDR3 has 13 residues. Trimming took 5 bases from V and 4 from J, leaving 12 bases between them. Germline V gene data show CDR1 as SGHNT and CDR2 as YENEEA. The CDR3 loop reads CASSTGQIYEQYF. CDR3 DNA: TGTGCCAGCAGCACTGGACAGATATACGAGCAGTACTTC.

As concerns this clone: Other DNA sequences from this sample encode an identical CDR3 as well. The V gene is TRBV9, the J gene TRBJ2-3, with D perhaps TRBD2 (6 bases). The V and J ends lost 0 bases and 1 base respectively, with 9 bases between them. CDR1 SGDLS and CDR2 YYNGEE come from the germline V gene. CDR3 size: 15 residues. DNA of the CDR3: TGTGCCAGCAGCGTAGTGGAGGGCCGCACAGATACGCAGTATTTT. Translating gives CASSVVEGRTDTQYF.

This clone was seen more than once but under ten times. Written as DNA, the CDR3 is TGTGCCAGCAGCGCGCATCTTACCTACGAGCAGTACTTC. Amino acid sequence: CASSAHLTYEQYF. The chain uses TRBV11-3 and TRBJ2-7; D ambiguous. The V gene's germline CDR1 is SGHNT and CDR2 YENEEA. The CDR3 is made up of 13 amino acids. V lost 5 bases and J lost 2, with 10 bases in between.

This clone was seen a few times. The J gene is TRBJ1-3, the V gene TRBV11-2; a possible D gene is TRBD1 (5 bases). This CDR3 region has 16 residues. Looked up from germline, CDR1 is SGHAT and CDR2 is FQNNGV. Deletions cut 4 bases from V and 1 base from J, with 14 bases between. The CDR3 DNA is TGTGCCAGCAGCTCGGTGAGGGGCCCATCTGGAAACACCATATATTTT. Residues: CASSSVRGPSGNTIYF.

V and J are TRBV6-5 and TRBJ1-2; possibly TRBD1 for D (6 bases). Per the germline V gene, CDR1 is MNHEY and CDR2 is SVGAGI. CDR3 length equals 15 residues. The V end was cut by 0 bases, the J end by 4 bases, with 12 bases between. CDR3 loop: CASSYSKGGSYGYTF. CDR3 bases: TGTGCCAGCAGTTACTCGAAAGGGGGGAGCTATGGCTACACCTTC.

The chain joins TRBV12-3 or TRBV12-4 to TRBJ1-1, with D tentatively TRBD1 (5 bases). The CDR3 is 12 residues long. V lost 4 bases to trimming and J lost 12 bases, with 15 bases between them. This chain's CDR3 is CASSWGVTESFF. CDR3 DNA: TGTGCCAGCAGTTGGGGGGTCACGGAGTCTTTCTTT.

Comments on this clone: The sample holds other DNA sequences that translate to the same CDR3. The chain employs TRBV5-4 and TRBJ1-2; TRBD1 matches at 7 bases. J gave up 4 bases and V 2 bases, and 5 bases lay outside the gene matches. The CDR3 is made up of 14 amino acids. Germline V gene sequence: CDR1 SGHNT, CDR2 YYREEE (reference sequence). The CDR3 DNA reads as TGTGCCAGCAGCTTAAGGACAGGAAGCTATGGCTACACCTTC. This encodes CASSLRTGSYGYTF.

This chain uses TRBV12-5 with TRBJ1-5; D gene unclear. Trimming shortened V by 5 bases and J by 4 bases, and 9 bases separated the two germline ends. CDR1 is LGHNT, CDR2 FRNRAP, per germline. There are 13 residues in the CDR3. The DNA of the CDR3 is TGTGCTAGTGGTAACACTGGGAATCAGCCCCAGCATTTT. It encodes CASGNTGNQPQHF.

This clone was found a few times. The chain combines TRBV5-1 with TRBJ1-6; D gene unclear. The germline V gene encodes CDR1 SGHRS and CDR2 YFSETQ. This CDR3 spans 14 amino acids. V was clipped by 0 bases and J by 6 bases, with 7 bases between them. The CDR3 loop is CASSLGTVNSPLHF. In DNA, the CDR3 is TGCGCCAGCAGCTTGGGGACGGTTAATTCACCCCTCCACTTT.

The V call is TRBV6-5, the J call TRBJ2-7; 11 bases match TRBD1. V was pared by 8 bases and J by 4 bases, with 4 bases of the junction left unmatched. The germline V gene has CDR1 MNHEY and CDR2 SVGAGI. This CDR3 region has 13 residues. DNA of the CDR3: TGTGCCAGCGGCGGGACAGGGGGTTACGAGCAGTACTTC. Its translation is CASGGTGGYEQYF.

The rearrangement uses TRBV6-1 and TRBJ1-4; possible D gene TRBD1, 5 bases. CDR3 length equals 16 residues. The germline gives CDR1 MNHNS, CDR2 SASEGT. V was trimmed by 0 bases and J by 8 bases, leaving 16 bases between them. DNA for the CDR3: TGTGCCAGCAGTGAAGCGCGAGGGACCGGTATGGAAAAACTGTTTTTT. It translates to CASSEARGTGMEKLFF.

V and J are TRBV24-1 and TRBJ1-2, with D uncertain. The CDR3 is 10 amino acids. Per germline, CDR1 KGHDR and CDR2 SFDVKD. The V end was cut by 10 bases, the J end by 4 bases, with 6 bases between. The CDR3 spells CATSAYGYTF. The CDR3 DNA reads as TGTGCCACTTCAGCCTATGGCTACACCTTC.

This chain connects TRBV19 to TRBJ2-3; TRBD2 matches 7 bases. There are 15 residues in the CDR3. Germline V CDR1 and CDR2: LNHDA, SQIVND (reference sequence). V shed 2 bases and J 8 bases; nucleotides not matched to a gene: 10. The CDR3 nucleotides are TGTGCCAGTAGTATATCTACTAGCGTAGAGGGTACGCAGTATTTT. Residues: CASSISTSVEGTQYF.

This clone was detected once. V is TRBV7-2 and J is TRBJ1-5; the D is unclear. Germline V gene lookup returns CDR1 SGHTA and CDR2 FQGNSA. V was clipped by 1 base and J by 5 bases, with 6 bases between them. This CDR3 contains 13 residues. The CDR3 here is CASSLGLYQPQHF. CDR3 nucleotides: TGTGCCAGCAGCTTAGGGCTGTATCAGCCCCAGCATTTT. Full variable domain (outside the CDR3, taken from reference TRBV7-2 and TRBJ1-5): GAGVSQSPSNKVTEKGKDVELRCDPISGHTALYWYRQSLGQGLEFLIYFQGNSAPDKSGLPSDRFSAERTGGSVSTLTIQRTQQEDSAVYLCASSLGLYQPQHFGDGTRLSIL.

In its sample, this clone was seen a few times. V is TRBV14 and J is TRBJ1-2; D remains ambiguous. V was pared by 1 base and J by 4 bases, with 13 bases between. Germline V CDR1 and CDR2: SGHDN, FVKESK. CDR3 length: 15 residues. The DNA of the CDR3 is TGTGCCAGCAGCCAAGGCTACCCCTCAGGCTATGGCTACACCTTC. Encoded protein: CASSQGYPSGYGYTF.

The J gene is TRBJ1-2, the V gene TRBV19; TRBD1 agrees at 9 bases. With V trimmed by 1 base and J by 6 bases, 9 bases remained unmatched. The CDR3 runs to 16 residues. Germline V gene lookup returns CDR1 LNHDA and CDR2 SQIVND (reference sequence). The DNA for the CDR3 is TGTGCCAGTAGTATAGGGACAGGGGTTAGGTTCCATGGCTACACCTTC. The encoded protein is CASSIGTGVRFHGYTF.

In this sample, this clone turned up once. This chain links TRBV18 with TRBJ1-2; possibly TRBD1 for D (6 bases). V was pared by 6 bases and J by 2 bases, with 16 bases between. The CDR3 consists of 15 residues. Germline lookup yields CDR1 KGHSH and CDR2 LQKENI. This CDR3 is CASSSSGGLNYGYTF. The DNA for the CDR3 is TGTGCCAGCTCGTCCTCCGGGGGGCTAAACTATGGCTACACCTTC.

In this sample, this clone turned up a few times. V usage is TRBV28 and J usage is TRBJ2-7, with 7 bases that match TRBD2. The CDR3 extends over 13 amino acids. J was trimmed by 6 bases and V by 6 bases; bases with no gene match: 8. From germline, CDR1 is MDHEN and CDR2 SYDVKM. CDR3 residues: CASRLPSGGEQYF. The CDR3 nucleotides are TGTGCCAGCAGACTTCCCTCGGGGGGCGAGCAGTACTTC. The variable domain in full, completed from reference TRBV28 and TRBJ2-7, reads DVKVTQSSRYLVKRTGEKVFLECVQDMDHENMFWYRQDPGLGLRLIYFSYDVKMKEKGDIPEGYSVSREKKERFSLILESASTNQTSMYLCASRLPSGGEQYFGPGTRLTVT.

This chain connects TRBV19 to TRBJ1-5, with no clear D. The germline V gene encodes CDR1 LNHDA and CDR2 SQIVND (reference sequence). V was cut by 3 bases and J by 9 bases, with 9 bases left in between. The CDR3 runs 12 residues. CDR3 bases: TGTGCCAGTAGTATCGCCGAGAGGCCCCAGCATTTT. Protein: CASSIAERPQHF.

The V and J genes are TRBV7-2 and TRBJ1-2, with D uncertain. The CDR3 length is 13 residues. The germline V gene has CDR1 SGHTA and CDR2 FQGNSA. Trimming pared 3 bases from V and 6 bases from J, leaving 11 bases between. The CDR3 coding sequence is TGTGCCAGCAGCTTTGGTAGGTTGGATGGCTACACCTTC. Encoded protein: CASSFGRLDGYTF.

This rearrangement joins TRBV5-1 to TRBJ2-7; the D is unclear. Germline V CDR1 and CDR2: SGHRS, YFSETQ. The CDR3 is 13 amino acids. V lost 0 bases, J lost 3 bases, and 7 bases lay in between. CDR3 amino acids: CASSLGQRYEQYF. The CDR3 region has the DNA TGCGCCAGCAGCTTGGGGCAGCGCTACGAGCAGTACTTC.

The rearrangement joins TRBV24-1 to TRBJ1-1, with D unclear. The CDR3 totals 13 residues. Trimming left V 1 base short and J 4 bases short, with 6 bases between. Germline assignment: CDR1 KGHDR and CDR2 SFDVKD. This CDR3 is CATSDFDGTEAFF. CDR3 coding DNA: TGTGCCACCAGTGATTTCGATGGCACTGAAGCTTTCTTT.

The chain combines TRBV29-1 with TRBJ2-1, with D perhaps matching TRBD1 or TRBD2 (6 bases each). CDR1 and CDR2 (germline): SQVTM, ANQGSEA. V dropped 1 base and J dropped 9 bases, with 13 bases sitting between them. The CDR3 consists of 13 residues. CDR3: CSVEGQEGGEQFF. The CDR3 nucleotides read TGCAGCGTTGAAGGGCAGGAGGGGGGTGAGCAGTTCTTC.

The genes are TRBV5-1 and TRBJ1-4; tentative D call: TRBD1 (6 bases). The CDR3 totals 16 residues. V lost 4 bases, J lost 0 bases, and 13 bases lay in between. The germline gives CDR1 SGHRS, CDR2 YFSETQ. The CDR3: CASSGGSLSTNEKLFF. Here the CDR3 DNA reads TGCGCCAGCAGCGGGGGCAGCCTATCAACTAATGAAAAACTGTTTTTT.

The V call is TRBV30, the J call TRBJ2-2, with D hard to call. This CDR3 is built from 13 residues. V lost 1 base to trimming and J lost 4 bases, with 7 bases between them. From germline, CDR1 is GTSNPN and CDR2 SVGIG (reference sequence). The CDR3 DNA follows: TGTGCCTGGAGTGAAAGGCGCACCGGGGAGCTGTTTTTT. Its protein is CAWSERRTGELFF.

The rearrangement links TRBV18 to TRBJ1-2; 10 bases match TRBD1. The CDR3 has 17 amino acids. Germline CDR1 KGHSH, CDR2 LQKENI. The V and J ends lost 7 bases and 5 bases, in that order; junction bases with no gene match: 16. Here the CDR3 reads CASYGGGQGHLQYGYTF. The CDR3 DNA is TGTGCCAGCTATGGAGGGGGACAGGGGCACCTTCAGTATGGCTACACCTTC.

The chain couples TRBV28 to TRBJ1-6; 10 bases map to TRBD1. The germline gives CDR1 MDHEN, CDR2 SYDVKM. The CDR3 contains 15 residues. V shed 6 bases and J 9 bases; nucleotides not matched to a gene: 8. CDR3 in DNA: TGTGCCAGCAGCCCTCCGACAGGGGGCGTTTCACCCCTCCACTTT. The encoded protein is CASSPPTGGVSPLHF.

In nucleotides, the CDR3 is TGCAGTGCTAGTTTGGCAGGGCGGAGCAATCAGCCCCAGCATTTT. Protein sequence: CSASLAGRSNQPQHF. This chain uses TRBV20-1 with TRBJ1-5; D is possibly TRBD1 (5 bases). CDR1 and CDR2 from the germline V gene are DFQATT and SNEGSKA (reference sequence). Between the trimmed V and J ends, which lost 3 bases and 1 base, there was a span of 13 bases. The CDR3 has 15 residues.

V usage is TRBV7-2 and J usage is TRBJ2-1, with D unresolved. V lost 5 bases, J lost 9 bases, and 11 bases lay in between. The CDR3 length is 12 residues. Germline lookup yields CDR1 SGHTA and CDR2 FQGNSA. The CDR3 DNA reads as TGTGCCAGCAGCCACGGCCGCGCTGAGCAGTTCTTC. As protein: CASSHGRAEQFF.

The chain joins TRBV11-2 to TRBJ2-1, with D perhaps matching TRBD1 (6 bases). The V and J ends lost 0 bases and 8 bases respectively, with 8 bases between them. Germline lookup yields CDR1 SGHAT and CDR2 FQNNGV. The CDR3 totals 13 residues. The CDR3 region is CASSLDRGDEQFF. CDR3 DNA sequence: TGTGCCAGCAGCTTAGACAGGGGTGATGAGCAGTTCTTC.